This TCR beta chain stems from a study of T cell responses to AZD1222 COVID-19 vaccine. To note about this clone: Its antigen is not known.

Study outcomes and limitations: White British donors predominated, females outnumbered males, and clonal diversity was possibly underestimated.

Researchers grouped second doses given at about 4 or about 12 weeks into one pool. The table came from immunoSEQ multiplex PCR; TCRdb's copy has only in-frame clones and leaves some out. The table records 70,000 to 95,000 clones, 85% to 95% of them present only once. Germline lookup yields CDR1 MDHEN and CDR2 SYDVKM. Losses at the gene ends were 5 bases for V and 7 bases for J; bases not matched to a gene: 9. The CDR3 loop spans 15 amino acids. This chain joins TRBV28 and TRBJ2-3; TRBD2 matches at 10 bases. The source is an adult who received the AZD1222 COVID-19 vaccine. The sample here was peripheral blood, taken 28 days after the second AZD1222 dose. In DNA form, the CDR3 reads TGTGCCAGCAGTCCCCTCGGGACTAGCGCGAATACGCAGTATTTT. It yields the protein CASSPLGTSANTQYF.